These T cell receptor beta chains were read from a single sample in a study of T cell clusters in autoimmune cytopenias. TCRdb reprocessed the multiplex PCR reads; each CDR3 protein has one entry and no DNA is given. The repertoire table contains 9,500 to 11,000 distinct CDR3 sequences. The data were also submitted as part of a second study, on T cell repertoires in aging, cancer and after chemotherapy.

The specimen was peripheral blood. The receptor set was obtained from a human donor in good health. The CDR3 runs from the conserved cysteine through the conserved F or W. Fields, in order: J gene, clone size, V gene, CDR3 protein. Expanded clones get a size class; other rows say once, few or many, or leave the size out.

J: TRBJ2-2
size: .
V: TRBV18
CDR3: CASSPTIYTGELFF

J: TRBJ2-7
size: .
V: TRBV12-3/TRBV12-4
CDR3: CASSPGTSGRWAYEQYF

J: TRBJ2-6
size: medium-sized
V: TRBV19
CDR3: CASSPGANVLTF

J: TRBJ2-7
size: .
V: TRBV6-5
CDR3: CASSEGDTSYEQYF

J: TRBJ2-5
size: .
V: TRBV18
CDR3: CASSPPSGNPETQYF

J: TRBJ2-2
size: .
V: TRBV19
CDR3: CASSQGGAGELFF

J: TRBJ2-2
size: .
V: TRBV6-5
CDR3: CASGDQGAYTGELFF

J: TRBJ2-7
size: .
V: TRBV18
CDR3: CASSPFRDTLYEQYF

J: TRBJ1-1
size: .
V: TRBV5-5
CDR3: CASSVKQGSMNTEAFF

J: TRBJ2-3
size: medium-sized
V: TRBV30
CDR3: CASHWTSGSRAQYF

J: TRBJ1-2
size: .
V: TRBV29-1
CDR3: CSVEDYTRRGYTF

J: TRBJ1-6
size: .
V: TRBV6-6
CDR3: CATEPGQGNSPLHF

J: TRBJ2-1
size: .
V: TRBV12-3/TRBV12-4
CDR3: CASSFSVGYNEQFF

J: TRBJ2-7
size: .
V: TRBV7-2
CDR3: CASSKKGLAHEQYF

J: TRBJ2-2
size: .
V: TRBV18
CDR3: CASSPPIGGSDTGELFF

J: TRBJ2-1
size: .
V: TRBV27
CDR3: CASSETLTGAYNEQFF

J: TRBJ1-1
size: .
V: TRBV5-1
CDR3: CASSLAEGWGVNTEAFF

J: TRBJ1-4
size: .
V: TRBV20-1
CDR3: CSARDLQGWANEKLFF

J: TRBJ1-2
size: .
V: TRBV12-3/TRBV12-4
CDR3: CASSLGVGRGYTF

J: TRBJ2-3
size: .
V: TRBV5-4
CDR3: CASRVADTQYF

J: TRBJ2-5
size: medium-sized
V: TRBV6-5
CDR3: CASSREAGGRETQYF

J: TRBJ2-5
size: .
V: TRBV19
CDR3: CASSEGQWQETQYF

J: TRBJ2-7
size: .
V: TRBV6-5
CDR3: CASRLSGASYEQYF

J: TRBJ1-4
size: .
V: TRBV6-1
CDR3: CASRTVGREKLFF

J: TRBJ2-7
size: .
V: TRBV5-4
CDR3: CASSHTGTSTYEQYF

J: TRBJ1-2
size: .
V: TRBV5-1
CDR3: CASSLGQGDGYTF

J: TRBJ2-1
size: .
V: TRBV19
CDR3: CASSGLGYNEQFF

J: TRBJ1-3
size: .
V: TRBV6-1
CDR3: CASSYSPPFTGTGNTIYF

J: TRBJ2-7
size: medium-sized
V: TRBV6-6
CDR3: CASSYSGTGGNEQYF

J: TRBJ2-7
size: .
V: TRBV27
CDR3: CASNRQGKGDEQYF

J: TRBJ1-5
size: .
V: TRBV29-1
CDR3: CSVATGVAQPQHF

J: TRBJ2-3
size: .
V: TRBV10-3
CDR3: CAISGRGGHADTQYF

J: TRBJ2-7
size: .
V: TRBV6-5
CDR3: CASRRLDVPNEQYF

J: TRBJ2-7
size: .
V: TRBV18
CDR3: CASSGDISFYEQYF

J: TRBJ1-2
size: .
V: TRBV30
CDR3: CAWSVGQNYGYTF

J: TRBJ2-1
size: .
V: TRBV27
CDR3: CASTVYRGGSEQFF

J: TRBJ1-1
size: .
V: TRBV30
CDR3: CAWSVEGRNTEAFF

J: TRBJ2-7
size: .
V: TRBV10-2
CDR3: CATQAGNPPYEQYF

J: TRBJ1-5
size: .
V: TRBV19
CDR3: CASSILRVVGNQPQHF

J: TRBJ2-1
size: .
V: TRBV7-6
CDR3: CASSLRQGNEQFF

J: TRBJ2-3
size: medium-sized
V: TRBV19
CDR3: CASSMGGGDTQYF

J: TRBJ1-2
size: .
V: TRBV6-5
CDR3: CASSERGGVYYGYTF

J: TRBJ2-7
size: .
V: TRBV27
CDR3: CASSPEDPGLAFYEQYF

J: TRBJ2-1
size: .
V: TRBV5-1
CDR3: CASSLLGDLVNEQFF

J: TRBJ1-6
size: .
V: TRBV5-4
CDR3: CASAGMPNSPLHF

J: TRBJ2-5
size: .
V: TRBV5-1
CDR3: CASSFGQGARETQYF

J: TRBJ2-1
size: .
V: TRBV6-5
CDR3: CASSKGLSSYNEQFF

J: TRBJ2-6
size: .
V: TRBV6-1
CDR3: CASSEAWVAGANVLTF

J: TRBJ2-7
size: medium-sized
V: TRBV7-6
CDR3: CASSPGPNYEQYF

J: TRBJ2-2
size: .
V: TRBV19
CDR3: CASSDRGLNTGELFF

J: TRBJ2-7
size: .
V: TRBV6-6
CDR3: CASSYSRQEQYF

J: TRBJ1-1
size: .
V: TRBV29-1
CDR3: CSGSGWETEAFF

J: TRBJ2-1
size: .
V: TRBV13
CDR3: CASSLAGNEQFF

J: TRBJ2-3
size: .
V: TRBV30
CDR3: CAWSPTLGQGRGTDTQYF

J: TRBJ2-1
size: .
V: TRBV6-1
CDR3: CASRRTSGRESNEQFF

J: TRBJ2-1
size: medium-sized
V: TRBV6-5
CDR3: CACLGLAGGPEQFF

J: TRBJ1-6
size: .
V: TRBV10-3
CDR3: CAISAGAENSPLHF